What follows is one T cell receptor beta chain and its context. Its antigen is not known. The germline CDR1 and CDR2 sequences are SGHRS and YFSETQ. V was clipped by 10 bases and J by 2 bases, with 9 bases between them. The CDR3 contains 12 residues. The source of the sample is a study of OX40 agonist ivuxolimab in advanced cancers. Study summary: Age averaged 60 years (range 23 to 79), and approximately 80% were male. Under the entry rules, prior anti-PD-1, anti-PD-L1 or anti-CTLA-4 therapy was allowed, and more than 35% had some. Points from the study as a whole: Relative to CD4+, CD8+ T cells held more expanded clones on average.

Blood specimens came from baseline, cycle 4 day 1, and cycle 7 day 1. Assay: immunoSEQ multiplex PCR; the TCRdb copy retains only in-frame clones and omits some. The table has about 120,000 clones, around 87% seen once. The sample here was CD4+ or CD8+ T cells sorted from blood, taken in a trial of the OX40 agonist ivuxolimab. This TCR came from an adult with an advanced solid tumor such as melanoma, head and neck, liver or kidney cancer. The gene calls are TRBV5-1 and TRBJ1-4; perhaps TRBD1 as D (5 bases). The CDR3 sequence is CAAQGTNEKLFF. Here the CDR3 DNA reads TGCGCCGCTCAGGGTACTAATGAAAAACTGTTTTTT.